The clone carrying this T cell receptor beta chain occurred a few times. The antigen is not known. MiXCR was run by TCRdb on the reads, yielding one entry per CDR3 protein. The sample has some 350,000 distinct CDR3 sequences, just under 35% seen once. This entry belongs to a study of T cell repertoires in cytomegalovirus infection. In germline, CDR1 is MNHEY, CDR2 SVGAGI. The V end lost 10 bases, the J end lost 1 base, and 10 bases lay between the germline ends. CDR3 length: 12 amino acids. V and J are TRBV6-5 and TRBJ2-5; possibly TRBD1 for D (5 bases). This sequence originates from a human donor in good health (CMV status not recorded). Some clones in this sample may be carry-over from other donors' samples. Specimen: cultured PBMCs, collected from culture after CMV antigen stimulation. The CDR3 reads CATTGPQETQYF. The CDR3 DNA reads TGTGCCACCACAGGTCCCCAAGAGACCCAGTACTTC.